Here is one T cell receptor (beta chain) with its context. This record belongs to a study of blood T cell repertoires in COVID-19. The wider study: Italy, Spain and the United States were the sources of the convalescent and acute COVID-19 samples. Nucleic acid was either cDNA or gDNA, and it came from T cells, B-cell-depleted T cells, or PBMCs.

Original data processing: Amplified reference gene primers provided the basis for estimating nucleated cell counts. Assay: immunoSEQ multiplex PCR; the TCRdb copy retains only in-frame clones and omits some. From that table come the V and J calls and clone size; the DNA was used to work out D and trimming. The sample lists about 170,000 clones, about 85% seen once, with approximately 1.2% in the top ten. The sample comprised peripheral blood. This sequence was found in a man in his sixties who had recovered from COVID-19.

CDR3 DNA: TGTGCCAGCAGCGTCCAGGGAAACACCATATATTTT. This sequence encodes CASSVQGNTIYF. The gene calls are TRBV7-3 and TRBJ1-3; D is undetermined. Germline loops: CDR1 SGHTA, CDR2 FQGTGA. V was pared by 5 bases and J by 4 bases, with 6 bases between. CDR3 length: 12 amino acids.